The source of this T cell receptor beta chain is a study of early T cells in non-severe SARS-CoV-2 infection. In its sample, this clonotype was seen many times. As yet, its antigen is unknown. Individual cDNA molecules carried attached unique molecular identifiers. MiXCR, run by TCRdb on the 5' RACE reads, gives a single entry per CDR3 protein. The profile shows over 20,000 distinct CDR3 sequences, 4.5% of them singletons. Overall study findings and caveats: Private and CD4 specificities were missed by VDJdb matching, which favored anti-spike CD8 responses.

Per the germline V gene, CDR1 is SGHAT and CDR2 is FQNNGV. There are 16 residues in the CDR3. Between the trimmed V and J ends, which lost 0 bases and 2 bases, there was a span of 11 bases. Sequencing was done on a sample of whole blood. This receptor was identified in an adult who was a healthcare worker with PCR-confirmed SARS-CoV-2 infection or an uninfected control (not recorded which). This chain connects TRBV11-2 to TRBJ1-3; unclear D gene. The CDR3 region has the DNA TGTGCCAGCAGCTTAGATTCCGGCGGACCTGGAAACACCATATATTTT. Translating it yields CASSLDSGGPGNTIYF.